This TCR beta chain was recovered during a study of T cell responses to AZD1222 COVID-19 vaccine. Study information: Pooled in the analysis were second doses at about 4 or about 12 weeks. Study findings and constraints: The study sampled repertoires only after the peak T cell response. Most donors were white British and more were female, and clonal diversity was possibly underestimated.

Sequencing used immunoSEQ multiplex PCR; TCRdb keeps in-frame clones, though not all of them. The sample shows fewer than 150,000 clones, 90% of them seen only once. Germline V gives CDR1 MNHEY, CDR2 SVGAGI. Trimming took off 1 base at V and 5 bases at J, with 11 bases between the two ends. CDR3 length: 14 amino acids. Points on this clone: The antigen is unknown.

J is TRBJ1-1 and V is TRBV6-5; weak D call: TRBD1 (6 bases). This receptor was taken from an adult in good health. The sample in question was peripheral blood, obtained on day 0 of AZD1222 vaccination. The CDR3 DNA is TGTGCCAGCAGTTACTTCCAACAGGGTACTGAAGCTTTCTTT. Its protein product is CASSYFQQGTEAFF.